The sequence of this T cell receptor beta chain was determined in a study of identical twins. The study, taken as a whole, reports: Findings depended on cross-sectional statistics rather than tracking the same donors. Beta clonotypes that were abundant in cord blood contained fewer insertions, a pattern absent from memory repertoires.

The germline V gene encodes CDR1 MGHDK and CDR2 SYGVNS. V dropped 2 bases and J dropped 5 bases, with 12 bases sitting between them. The CDR3 spans 14 residues. Every one of the donors was a healthy Caucasian. TCRdb processed the 5' RACE reads anew with MiXCR; each CDR3 protein has one entry. Among 1,800,000 or so distinct CDR3 sequences, around 29% were seen once, and the ten largest hold around 0.3%. Concerning this clonotype: Its antigen is undetermined.

Sequencing was performed on cord blood. The receptor was derived from a newborn girl in good health. The J gene is TRBJ1-2, the V gene TRBV25-1; a possible D gene is TRBD1 (5 bases). The CDR3 sequence is CASSEGEGIYGYTF. CDR3 nucleotide sequence: TGTGCCAGCAGTGAAGGAGAGGGGATTTATGGCTACACCTTC.